The source of this T cell receptor beta chain is a study of blood T cell repertoires in COVID-19. Looking at the study overall: Samples came from the United States, Italy and Spain, spanning acute and convalescent COVID-19. Sample material is recorded as cDNA or gDNA derived from T cells, B-cell-depleted T cells, or PBMCs.

As originally analysed: Estimation of nucleated cell counts was performed using reference gene primer amplification. The method was immunoSEQ multiplex PCR; TCRdb's version includes in-frame clones alone and lacks a portion of them. The DNA gave D and trimming, while V, J and clone size come from that table. This repertoire shows some 180,000 clones, approximately 85% found once; its top ten account for around 7.8%. This clone has only one observation. The clonotype was recovered from a woman aged 60-75 years with acute or convalescent COVID-19. What was sequenced was peripheral blood.

CDR3 nucleotides: TGTGCCAGCAGCCCGCGGACTAGCGGGTACGAGCAGTACTTC. Translating it yields CASSPRTSGYEQYF. The V gene is TRBV7-2, the J gene TRBJ2-7, with 11 positions matching TRBD2. The CDR3 sequence is 14 residues long. The germline gives CDR1 SGHTA, CDR2 FQGNSA. With V trimmed by 5 bases and J by 4 bases, 4 bases remained unmatched.